Below, 8 T cell receptor beta chains from the same sample are listed, as sequenced in a study of T cell responses to AZD1222 COVID-19 vaccine. Clones were sequenced by immunoSEQ multiplex PCR, and TCRdb holds only the in-frame ones, with some missing. Of approximately 180,000 clones listed, around 92% are singletons. The material was peripheral blood, obtained on day 0 of AZD1222 vaccination. Source of these receptors: an adult in good health.

This chain joins TRBV25-1 and TRBJ2-6; possibly TRBD1 for D (6 bases). The CDR3 sequence is 16 residues long. Germline CDR1 reads MGHDK; CDR2 reads SYGVNS. The germline V and J ends were trimmed by 3 bases and 2 bases, with 11 bases remaining between them. The CDR3 here is CASSDPGVAGANVLTF. The CDR3 DNA follows: TGTGCCAGCAGTGACCCAGGGGTCGCTGGGGCCAACGTCCTGACTTTC.

V and J are TRBV2 and TRBJ2-7, with a possible D match to TRBD1 (5 bases). The germline gives CDR1 SNHLY, CDR2 FYNNEI. The CDR3 loop spans 14 amino acids. V lost 7 bases, J lost 0 bases, and 13 bases lay in between. CDR3 nucleotides: TGTGCCAGCAAGGGGCTAGTCAACTCCTACGAGCAGTACTTC. Translation: CASKGLVNSYEQYF.

This sequence joins TRBV2 and TRBJ2-7; TRBD1 matches 7 bases. V shed 7 bases and J 2 bases; nucleotides not matched to a gene: 8. CDR3 size: 14 residues. Germline V gene data show CDR1 as SNHLY and CDR2 as FYNNEI. CDR3 in amino acids: CASILRDSTYEQYF. CDR3 in DNA: TGTGCCAGCATCCTCCGGGACAGTACCTACGAGCAGTACTTC.

This chain connects TRBV6-1 to TRBJ2-1; 10 nucleotides align to TRBD2. After removal of 3 bases from V and 8 bases from J, the junction contained 10 bases not matched to a gene. The CDR3 length is 16 residues. CDR1 and CDR2 from the germline V gene are MNHNS and SASEGT. CDR3 in DNA: TGTGCCAGCAGTGATCAGGGTCTAGCGGGAGCATATGAGCAGTTCTTC. Residues: CASSDQGLAGAYEQFF.

The CDR3 loop reads CASSPRTSTGELFF. The CDR3 nucleotides are TGTGCCAGCTCACCACGGACATCCACCGGGGAGCTGTTTTTT. The rearrangement uses TRBV18 and TRBJ2-2; a weak D match, TRBD1 (5 bases). This CDR3 spans 14 amino acids. Germline CDR1 is KGHSH and CDR2 is LQKENI. V was pared by 1 base and J by 4 bases, with 7 bases between.

The V gene is TRBV7-9, the J gene TRBJ1-5, with D possibly matching TRBD1 (5 bases). The CDR3 length is 16 residues. Germline V gene lookup returns CDR1 SEHNR and CDR2 FQNEAQ (reference sequence). Trimming stripped 6 bases from V and 1 base from J, with 16 bases between. CDR3 loop: CASSHDGAGSNQPQHF. The CDR3, as DNA: TGTGCCAGCAGTCACGACGGGGCAGGCAGCAATCAGCCCCAGCATTTT.

The rearrangement joins TRBV29-1 to TRBJ1-5; D unclear. V gave up 5 bases and J gave up 6 bases, with 17 bases separating them. Germline assignment: CDR1 SQVTM and CDR2 ANQGSEA. The CDR3 runs to 14 residues. CDR3 in amino acids: CSVSAEGLGQPQHF. For the CDR3, the DNA is TGCAGCGTTTCTGCTGAGGGTTTGGGTCAGCCCCAGCATTTT.

The rearrangement links TRBV2 to TRBJ2-1, with D uncertain. With 5 bases removed from V and 7 bases from J, the gap between germline ends came to 6 bases. The CDR3 consists of 11 residues. Germline CDR1 reads SNHLY; CDR2 reads FYNNEI. CDR3 residues: CASSIRNEQFF. CDR3 DNA: TGTGCCAGCAGTATCAGAAATGAGCAGTTCTTC. Supplemented by reference TRBV2 and TRBJ2-1, the full variable domain reads EPEVTQTPSHQVTQMGQEVILRCVPISNHLYFYWYRQILGQKVEFLVSFYNNEISEKSEIFDDQFSVERPDGSNFTLKIRSTKLEDSAMYFCASSIRNEQFFGPGTRLTVL.